This T cell receptor (beta chain) was sequenced during a study of tumor-infiltrating lymphocytes in primary liver carcinoma. A primer matching the constant region was used to make TCR beta cDNA from approximately 0.55 ug of total RNA. It was through three nested multiplex PCR rounds of slightly modified ARM-PCR that TCR beta libraries arose. In the first two PCR rounds, TRBV1-TRBV30 forward primers were paired with a C-beta reverse primer, and each round lasted around 10 cycles. One entry per CDR3 protein, called by TCRdb with MiXCR from the multiplex PCR reads. The sample has some 180,000 distinct CDR3 sequences, around four fifths seen once; the top ten hold 18%. Germline V CDR1 and CDR2: MNHEY, SVGAGI. The CDR3 is 14 residues long. Study-level results: The proportion of top clones found throughout all five tumor regions was only about 7-25%.

From roughly 20-30 mg of unsorted bulk tissue, DNA and RNA were co-extracted together. Turning to this clonotype: The antigen remains undetermined. The germline gene is not matched at one end of the junction; a read error may be the cause.

This TCR was sampled from a man aged 35 to 55 with primary liver carcinoma and hepatitis B virus infection. The sample consisted of tumor tissue from primary liver carcinoma. V and J are TRBV6-5 and TRBJ1-5, with D possibly matching TRBD1 (6 bases). The CDR3 nucleotides are TGTGCCAGCAGTTACTTGGGACAAAATCAGCCTCAGCATTTT. This sequence encodes CASSYLGQNQPQHF.